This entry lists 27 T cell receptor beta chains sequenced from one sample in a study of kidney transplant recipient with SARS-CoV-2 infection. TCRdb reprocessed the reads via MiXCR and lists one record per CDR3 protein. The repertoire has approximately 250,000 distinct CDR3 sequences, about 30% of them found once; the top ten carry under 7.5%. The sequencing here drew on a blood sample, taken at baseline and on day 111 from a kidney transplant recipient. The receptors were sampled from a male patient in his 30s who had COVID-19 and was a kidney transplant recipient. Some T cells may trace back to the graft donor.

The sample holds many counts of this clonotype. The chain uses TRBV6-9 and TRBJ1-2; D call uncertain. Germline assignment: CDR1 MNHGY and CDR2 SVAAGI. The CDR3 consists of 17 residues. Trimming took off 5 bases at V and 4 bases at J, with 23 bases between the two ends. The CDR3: CASSPCQPYGKTYGYTF. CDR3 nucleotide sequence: TGTGCCAGCAGTCCATGCCAGCCTTACGGAAAGACCTATGGCTACACCTTC.

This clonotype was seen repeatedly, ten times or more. The CDR3 is CASSFPGRDYGYTF. The CDR3 nucleotides are TGTGCCAGCAGCTTCCCCGGTCGGGACTATGGCTACACCTTC. This rearrangement joins TRBV7-8 to TRBJ1-2; D gene ambiguous. The length of the CDR3 is 14 residues. Germline loops: CDR1 SGHVS, CDR2 FQNEAQ. The V and J ends lost 3 bases and 3 bases respectively, with 11 bases between them.

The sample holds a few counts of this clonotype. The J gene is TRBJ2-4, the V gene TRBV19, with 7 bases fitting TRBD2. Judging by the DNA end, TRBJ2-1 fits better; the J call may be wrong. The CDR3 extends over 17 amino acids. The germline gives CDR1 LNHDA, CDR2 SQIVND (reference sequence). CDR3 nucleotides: TGTGCCAGTAGTATAGATTTTGCGGCGGGAGTCAGTTCTGGTCAGTTCTTC. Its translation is CASSIDFAAGVSSGQFF.

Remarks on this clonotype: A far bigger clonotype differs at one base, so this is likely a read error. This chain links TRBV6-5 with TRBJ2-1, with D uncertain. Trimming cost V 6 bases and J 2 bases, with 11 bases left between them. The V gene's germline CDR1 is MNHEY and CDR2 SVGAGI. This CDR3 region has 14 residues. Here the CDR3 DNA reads TGTGCCAGCAGGCCAAGGAGTACCTACAATGAGCAGTTCTTC. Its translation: CASRPRSTYNEQFF.

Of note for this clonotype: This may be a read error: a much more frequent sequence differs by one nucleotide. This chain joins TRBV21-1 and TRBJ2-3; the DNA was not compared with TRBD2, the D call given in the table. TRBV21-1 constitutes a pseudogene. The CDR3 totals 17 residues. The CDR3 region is CASGPRLATVMQDTQYF. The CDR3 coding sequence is TGTGCCAGCGGGCCAAGGTTAGCTACAGTCATGCAAGATACGCAGTATTTT.

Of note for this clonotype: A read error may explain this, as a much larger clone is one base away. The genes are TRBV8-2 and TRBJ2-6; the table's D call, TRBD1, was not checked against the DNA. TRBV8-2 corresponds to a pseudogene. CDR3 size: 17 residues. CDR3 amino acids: CGRNYRITQSRANALTF. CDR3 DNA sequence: TGTGGCAGGAATTACAGGATAACACAAAGTCGGGCCAACGCCCTGACTTTC.

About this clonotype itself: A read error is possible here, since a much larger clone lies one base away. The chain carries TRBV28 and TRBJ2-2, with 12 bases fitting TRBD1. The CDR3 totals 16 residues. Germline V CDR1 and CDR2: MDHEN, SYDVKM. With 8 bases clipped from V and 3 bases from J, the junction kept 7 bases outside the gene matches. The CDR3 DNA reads TGTGCCAGCGGCCGGGACAGGGGGCTAGACACCGGGGAGCTGTTTTTT. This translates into CASGRDRGLDTGELFF.

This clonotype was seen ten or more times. The CDR3 DNA follows: TGTGCCAGCAGCCGACAAGGCTCTGGAAACACCATATATTTT. Protein sequence: CASSRQGSGNTIYF. The chain carries TRBV12-3 or TRBV12-4 and TRBJ1-3; D gene uncertain. The CDR3 runs to 14 residues. The V end lost 6 bases, the J end lost 0 bases, and 9 bases lay between the germline ends.

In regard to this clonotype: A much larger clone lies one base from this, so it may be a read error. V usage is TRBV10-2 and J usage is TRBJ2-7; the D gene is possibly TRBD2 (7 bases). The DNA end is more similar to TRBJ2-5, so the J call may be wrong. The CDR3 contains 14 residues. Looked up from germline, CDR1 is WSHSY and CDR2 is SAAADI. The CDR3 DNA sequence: TGCGCCAGCAGCCCCCCCGGCGGGGGCGGGACCCAGTACTTC. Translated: CASSPPGGGGTQYF.

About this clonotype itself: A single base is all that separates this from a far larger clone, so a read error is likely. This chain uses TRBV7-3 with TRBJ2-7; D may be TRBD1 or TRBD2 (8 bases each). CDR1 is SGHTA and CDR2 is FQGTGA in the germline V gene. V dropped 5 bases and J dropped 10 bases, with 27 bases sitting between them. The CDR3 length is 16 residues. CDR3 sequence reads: CASSPRGRGAPWAQYF. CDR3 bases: TGTGCCAGCAGCCCCAGGGGGCGGGGGGCACCTTGGGCCCAGTACTTC.

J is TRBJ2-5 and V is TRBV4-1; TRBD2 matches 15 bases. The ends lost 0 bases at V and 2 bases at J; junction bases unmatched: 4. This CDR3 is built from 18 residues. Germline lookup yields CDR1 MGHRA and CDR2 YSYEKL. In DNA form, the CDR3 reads TGCGCCAGCAGCCAAGATACGGGACTAGCGGGGGGTCAAGAGACCCAGTACTTC. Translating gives CASSQDTGLAGGQETQYF.

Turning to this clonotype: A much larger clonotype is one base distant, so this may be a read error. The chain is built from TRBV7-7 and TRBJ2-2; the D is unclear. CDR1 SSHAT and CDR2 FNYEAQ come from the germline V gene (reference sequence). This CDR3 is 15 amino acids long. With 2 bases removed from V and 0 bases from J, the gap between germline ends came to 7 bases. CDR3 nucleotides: TGTGCCAGCAGCTTAAACCTCGCGAACACCGGGGAGCTGTTTTTT. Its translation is CASSLNLANTGELFF.

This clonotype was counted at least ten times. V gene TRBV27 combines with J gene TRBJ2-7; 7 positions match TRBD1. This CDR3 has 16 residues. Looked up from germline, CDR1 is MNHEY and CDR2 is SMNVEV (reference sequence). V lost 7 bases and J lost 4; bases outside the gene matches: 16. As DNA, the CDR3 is TGTGCCAGCACCATACCGACCGGGACAGACAATTACGAGCAGTACTTC. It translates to CASTIPTGTDNYEQYF.

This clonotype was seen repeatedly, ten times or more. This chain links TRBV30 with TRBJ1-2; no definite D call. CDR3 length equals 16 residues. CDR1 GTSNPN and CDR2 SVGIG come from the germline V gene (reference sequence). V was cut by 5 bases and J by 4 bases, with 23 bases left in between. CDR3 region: CAWRCMRYRKTYGYTF. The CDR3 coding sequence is TGTGCCTGGCGATGCATGCGTTATAGAAAGACCTATGGCTACACCTTC.

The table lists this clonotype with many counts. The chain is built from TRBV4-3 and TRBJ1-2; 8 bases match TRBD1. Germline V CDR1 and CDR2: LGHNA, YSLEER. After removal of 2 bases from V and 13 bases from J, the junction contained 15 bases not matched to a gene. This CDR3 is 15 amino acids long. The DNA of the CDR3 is TGCGCCAGCAGCCAAACCGGACAGGGAGACGGCGGGCGCACCTTC. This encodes CASSQTGQGDGGRTF.

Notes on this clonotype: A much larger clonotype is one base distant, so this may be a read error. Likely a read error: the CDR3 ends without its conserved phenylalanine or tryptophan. The CDR3 DNA sequence: TGTGCCAGCAATATTAACCCCGGTTACGAGCAGTACCTC. The encoded protein is CASNINPGYEQYL. The chain uses TRBV6-2 or TRBV6-3 and TRBJ2-7; D gene ambiguous. CDR1 and CDR2 (germline): MNHEY, SVGEGT. The V and J ends lost 7 bases and 4 bases respectively, with 14 bases between them. The CDR3 contains 13 residues.

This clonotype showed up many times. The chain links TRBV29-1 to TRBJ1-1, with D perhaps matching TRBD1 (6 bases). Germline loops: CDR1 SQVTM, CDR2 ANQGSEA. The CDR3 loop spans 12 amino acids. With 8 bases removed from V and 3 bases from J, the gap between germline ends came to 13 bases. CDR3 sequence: CSSSNRDTEAFF. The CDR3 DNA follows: TGCAGCAGTTCAAACAGGGACACTGAAGCTTTCTTT.

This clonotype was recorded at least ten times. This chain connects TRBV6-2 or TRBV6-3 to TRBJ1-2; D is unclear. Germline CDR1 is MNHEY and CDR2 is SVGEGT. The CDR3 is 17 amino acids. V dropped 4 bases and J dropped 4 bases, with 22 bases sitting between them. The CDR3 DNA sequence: TGTGCCAGCAGTTCAAGTAACTGCATCGGAAAGACCTATGGCTACACCTTC. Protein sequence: CASSSSNCIGKTYGYTF.

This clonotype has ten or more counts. CDR3 bases: TGTGCCAGCCAAGCATGTGTCTCGCGAAAGACCTATGGCTACACCTTC. Translating gives CASQACVSRKTYGYTF. The rearrangement links TRBV5-5 to TRBJ1-2, with D hard to call. This CDR3 is 16 amino acids long. Trimming left V 7 bases short and J 4 bases short, with 23 bases between. In germline, CDR1 is SGHKS, CDR2 YYEKEE (reference sequence).

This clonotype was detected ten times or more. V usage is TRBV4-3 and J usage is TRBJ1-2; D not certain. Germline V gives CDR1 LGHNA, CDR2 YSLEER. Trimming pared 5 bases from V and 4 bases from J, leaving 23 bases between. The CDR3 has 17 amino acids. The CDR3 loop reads CASSRQIGRRKTYGYTF. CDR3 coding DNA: TGCGCCAGCAGCAGGCAAATAGGACGTCGAAAGACCTATGGCTACACCTTC.

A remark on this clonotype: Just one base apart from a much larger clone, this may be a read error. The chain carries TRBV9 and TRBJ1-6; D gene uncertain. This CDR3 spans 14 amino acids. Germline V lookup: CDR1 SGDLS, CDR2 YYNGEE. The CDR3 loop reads CASSVSSLHSPPHF. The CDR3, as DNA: TGTGCCAGCAGCGTGAGCTCGTTGCATTCACCCCCCCACTTT.

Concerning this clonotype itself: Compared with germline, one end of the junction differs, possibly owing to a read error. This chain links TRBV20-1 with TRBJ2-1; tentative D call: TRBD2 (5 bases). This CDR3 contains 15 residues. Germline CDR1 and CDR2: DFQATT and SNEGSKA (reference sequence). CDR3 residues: CSARGLEVAYNERFF. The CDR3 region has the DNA TGCAGTGCTAGAGGTTTGGAGGTTGCCTACAATGAGCGGTTCTTC.

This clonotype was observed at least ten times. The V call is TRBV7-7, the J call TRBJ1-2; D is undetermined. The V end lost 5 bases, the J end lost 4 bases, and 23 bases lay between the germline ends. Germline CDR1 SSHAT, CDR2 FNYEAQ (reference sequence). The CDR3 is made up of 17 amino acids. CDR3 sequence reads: CASSTPVKCRKTYGYTF. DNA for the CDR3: TGTGCCAGCAGCACGCCCGTTAAGTGCCGAAAGACCTATGGCTACACCTTC.

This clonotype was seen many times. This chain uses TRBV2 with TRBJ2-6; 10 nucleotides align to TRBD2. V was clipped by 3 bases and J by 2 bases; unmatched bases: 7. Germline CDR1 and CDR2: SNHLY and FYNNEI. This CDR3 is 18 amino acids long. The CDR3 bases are TGTGCCAGCAGTGAGGAAGCGGGAGGGAGTCCTGGGGCCAACGTCCTGACTTTC. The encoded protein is CASSEEAGGSPGANVLTF.

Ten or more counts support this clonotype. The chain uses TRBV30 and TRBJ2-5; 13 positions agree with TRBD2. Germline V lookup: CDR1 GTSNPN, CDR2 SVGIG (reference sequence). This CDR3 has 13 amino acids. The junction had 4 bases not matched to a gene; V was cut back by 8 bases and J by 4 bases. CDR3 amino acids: CAGRTSGGETQYF. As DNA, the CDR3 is TGTGCCGGACGGACTAGCGGGGGAGAGACCCAGTACTTC.

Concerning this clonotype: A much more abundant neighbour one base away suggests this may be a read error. CDR3 DNA sequence: TGTGCCAGCAGTCTGGGAGCCTCTATGCGAAAGACCTATGGCTGCACCTTC. Protein product: CASSLGASMRKTYGCTF. The chain is built from TRBV6-1 and TRBJ1-2, with D uncertain. The germline V gene has CDR1 MNHNS and CDR2 SASEGT. There are 17 residues in the CDR3.

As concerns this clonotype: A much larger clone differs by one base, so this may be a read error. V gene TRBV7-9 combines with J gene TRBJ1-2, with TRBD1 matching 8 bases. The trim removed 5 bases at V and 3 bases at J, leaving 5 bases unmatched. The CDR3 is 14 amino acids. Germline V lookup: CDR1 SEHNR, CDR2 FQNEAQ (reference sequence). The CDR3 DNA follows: TGTGCCAGCAGCCCCGAGACAGGGGACTATGGCTACACCTTC. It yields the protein CASSPETGDYGYTF.